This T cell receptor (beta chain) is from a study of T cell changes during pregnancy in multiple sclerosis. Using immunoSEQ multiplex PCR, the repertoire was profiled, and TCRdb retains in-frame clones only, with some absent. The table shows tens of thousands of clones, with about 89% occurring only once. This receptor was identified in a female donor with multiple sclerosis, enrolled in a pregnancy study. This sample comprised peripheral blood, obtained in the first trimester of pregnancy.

The CDR3 DNA is TGTGCCAGCAGTTACTTAGGAGAATATGGCTACACCTTC. Residues: CASSYLGEYGYTF. The chain recombines TRBV6-5 with TRBJ1-2; D ambiguous. The germline CDR1 and CDR2 sequences are MNHEY and SVGAGI. CDR3 length: 13 amino acids. Trimming stripped 1 base from V and 5 bases from J, with 8 bases between.